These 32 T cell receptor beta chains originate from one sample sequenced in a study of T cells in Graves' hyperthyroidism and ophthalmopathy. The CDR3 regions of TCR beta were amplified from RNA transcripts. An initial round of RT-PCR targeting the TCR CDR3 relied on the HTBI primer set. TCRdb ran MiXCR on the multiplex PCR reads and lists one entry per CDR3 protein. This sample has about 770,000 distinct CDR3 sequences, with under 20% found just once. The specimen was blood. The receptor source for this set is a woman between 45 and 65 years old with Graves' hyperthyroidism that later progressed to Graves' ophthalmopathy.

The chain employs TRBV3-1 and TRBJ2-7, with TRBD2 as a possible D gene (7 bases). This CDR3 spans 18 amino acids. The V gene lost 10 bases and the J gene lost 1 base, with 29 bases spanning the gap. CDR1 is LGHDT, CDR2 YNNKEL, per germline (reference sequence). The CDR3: CANRSGASGAVPSYEQYF. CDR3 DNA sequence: TGTGCCAACAGATCGGGGGCTAGCGGAGCCGTCCCTTCCTACGAGCAGTACTTC.

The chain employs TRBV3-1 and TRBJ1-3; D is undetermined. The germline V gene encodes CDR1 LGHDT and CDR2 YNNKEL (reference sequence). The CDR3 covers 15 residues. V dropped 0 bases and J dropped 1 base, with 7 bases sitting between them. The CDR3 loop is CASSQDFRSGNTIYF. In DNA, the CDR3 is TGTGCCAGCAGCCAAGATTTTCGTTCTGGAAACACCATATATTTT.

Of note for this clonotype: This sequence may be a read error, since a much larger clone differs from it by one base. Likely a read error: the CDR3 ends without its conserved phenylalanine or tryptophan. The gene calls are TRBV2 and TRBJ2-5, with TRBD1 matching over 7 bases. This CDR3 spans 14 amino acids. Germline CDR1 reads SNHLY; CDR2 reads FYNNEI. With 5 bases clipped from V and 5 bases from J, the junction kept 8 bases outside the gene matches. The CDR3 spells CASSPSTGDETQYL. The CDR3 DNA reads TGTGCCAGCAGTCCAAGTACAGGGGACGAGACCCAGTACCTC.

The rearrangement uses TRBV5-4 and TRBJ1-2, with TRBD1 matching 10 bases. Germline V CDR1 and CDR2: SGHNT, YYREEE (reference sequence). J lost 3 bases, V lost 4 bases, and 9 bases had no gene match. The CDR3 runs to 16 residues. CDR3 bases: TGTGCCAGCAGCCCAACGCTGACAGGGGGCGACTATGGCTACACCTTC. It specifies CASSPTLTGGDYGYTF.

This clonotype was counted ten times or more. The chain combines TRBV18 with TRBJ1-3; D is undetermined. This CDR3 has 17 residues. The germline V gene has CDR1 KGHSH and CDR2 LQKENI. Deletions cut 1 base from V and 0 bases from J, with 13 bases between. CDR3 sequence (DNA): TGTGCCAGCTCACCACTGACCTCTAGAAGCTCTGGAAACACCATATATTTT. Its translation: CASSPLTSRSSGNTIYF. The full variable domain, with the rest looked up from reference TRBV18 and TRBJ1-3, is NAGVMQNPRHLVRRRGQEARLRCSPMKGHSHVYWYRQLPEEGLKFMVYLQKENIIDESGMPKERFSAEFPKEGPSILRIQQVVRGDSAAYFCASSPLTSRSSGNTIYFGEGSWLTVV.

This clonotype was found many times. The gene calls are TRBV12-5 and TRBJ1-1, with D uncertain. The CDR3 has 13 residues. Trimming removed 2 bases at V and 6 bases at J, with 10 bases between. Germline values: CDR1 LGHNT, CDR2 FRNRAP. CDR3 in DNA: TGTGCTAGTGGTTTGTCCTTTTCTTCTGAAGCTTTCTTT. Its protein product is CASGLSFSSEAFF.

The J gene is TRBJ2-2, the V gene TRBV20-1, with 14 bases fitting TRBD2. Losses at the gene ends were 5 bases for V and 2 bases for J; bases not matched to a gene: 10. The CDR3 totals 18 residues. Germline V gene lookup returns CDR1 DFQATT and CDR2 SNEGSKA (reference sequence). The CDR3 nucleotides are TGCAGTGCTTCTGCATCGGGACTAGCGGGGGTAAACACCGGGGAGCTGTTTTTT. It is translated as CSASASGLAGVNTGELFF.

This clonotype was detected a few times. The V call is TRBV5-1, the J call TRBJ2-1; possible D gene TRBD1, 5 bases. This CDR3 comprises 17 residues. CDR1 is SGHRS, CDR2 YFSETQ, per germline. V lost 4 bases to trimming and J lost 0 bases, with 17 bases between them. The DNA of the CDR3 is TGCGCCAGCAGCCGTTCCCAAGGGGTTTCCTCCTACAATGAGCAGTTCTTC. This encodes CASSRSQGVSSYNEQFF.

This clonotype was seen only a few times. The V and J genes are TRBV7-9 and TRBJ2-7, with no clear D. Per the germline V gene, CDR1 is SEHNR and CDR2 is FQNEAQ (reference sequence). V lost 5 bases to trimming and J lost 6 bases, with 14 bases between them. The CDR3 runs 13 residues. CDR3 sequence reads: CASSGFLWGEQYF. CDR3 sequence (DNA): TGTGCCAGCAGCGGATTTCTCTGGGGCGAGCAGTACTTC.

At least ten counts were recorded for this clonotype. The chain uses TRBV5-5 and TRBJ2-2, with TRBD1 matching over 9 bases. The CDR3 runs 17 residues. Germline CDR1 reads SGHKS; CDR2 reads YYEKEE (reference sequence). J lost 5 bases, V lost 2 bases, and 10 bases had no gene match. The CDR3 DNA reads TGTGCCAGCAGCTTCTCCTCCGGGACAGGGAAGACCGGGGAGCTGTTTTTT. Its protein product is CASSFSSGTGKTGELFF.

This CDR3 reads CASSDLGGYQETQYF. In nucleotides, the CDR3 is TGTGCCAGCAGTGATTTGGGGGGCTACCAAGAGACCCAGTACTTC. J is TRBJ2-5 and V is TRBV25-1, with D perhaps matching TRBD1 or TRBD2 (6 bases each). From germline, CDR1 is MGHDK and CDR2 SYGVNS. Trimming shortened V by 3 bases and J by 0 bases, and 11 bases separated the two germline ends. The CDR3 extends over 15 amino acids.

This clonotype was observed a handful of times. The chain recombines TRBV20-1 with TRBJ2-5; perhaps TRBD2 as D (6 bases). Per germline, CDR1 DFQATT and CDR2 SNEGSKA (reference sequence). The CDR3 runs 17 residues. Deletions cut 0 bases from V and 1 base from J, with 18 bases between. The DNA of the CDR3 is TGCAGTGCTAGAGATCTCACTAGCCGTCCCTTCCAAGAGACCCAGTACTTC. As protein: CSARDLTSRPFQETQYF.

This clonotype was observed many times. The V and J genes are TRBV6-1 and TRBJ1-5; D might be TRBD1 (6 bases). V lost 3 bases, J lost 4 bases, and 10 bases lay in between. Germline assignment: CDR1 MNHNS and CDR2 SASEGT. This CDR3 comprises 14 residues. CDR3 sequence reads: CASSDGQWNQPQHF. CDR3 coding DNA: TGTGCCAGCAGTGATGGACAGTGGAATCAGCCCCAGCATTTT.

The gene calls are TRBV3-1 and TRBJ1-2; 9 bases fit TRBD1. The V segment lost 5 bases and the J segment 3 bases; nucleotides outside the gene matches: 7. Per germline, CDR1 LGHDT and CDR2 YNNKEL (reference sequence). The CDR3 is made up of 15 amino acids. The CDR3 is CASSDLRTGDYGYTF. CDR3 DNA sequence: TGTGCCAGCAGCGACCTCAGGACAGGGGACTATGGCTACACCTTC.

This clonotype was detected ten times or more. DNA of the CDR3: TGCGCCAGCAGCTTATACCAAGAGACCCAGTACTTC. This codes for CASSLYQETQYF. V usage is TRBV5-1 and J usage is TRBJ2-5, with unresolved D. Between the trimmed V and J ends, which lost 2 bases and 0 bases, there was a span of 2 bases. CDR3 length equals 12 residues. Germline CDR1 and CDR2: SGHRS and YFSETQ.

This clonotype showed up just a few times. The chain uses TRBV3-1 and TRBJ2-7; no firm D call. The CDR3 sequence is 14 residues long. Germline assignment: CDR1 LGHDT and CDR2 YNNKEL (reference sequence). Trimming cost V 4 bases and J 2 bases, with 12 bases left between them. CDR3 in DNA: TGTGCCAGCAGCCTAGGCCAGAGACCCTACGAGCAGTACTTC. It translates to CASSLGQRPYEQYF.

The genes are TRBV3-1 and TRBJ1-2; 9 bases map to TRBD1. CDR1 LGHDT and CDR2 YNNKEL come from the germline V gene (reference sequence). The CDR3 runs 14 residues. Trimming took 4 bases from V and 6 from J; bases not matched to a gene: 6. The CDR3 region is CASSLTGGVDGYTF. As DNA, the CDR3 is TGTGCCAGCAGCCTAACAGGGGGCGTTGATGGCTACACCTTC.

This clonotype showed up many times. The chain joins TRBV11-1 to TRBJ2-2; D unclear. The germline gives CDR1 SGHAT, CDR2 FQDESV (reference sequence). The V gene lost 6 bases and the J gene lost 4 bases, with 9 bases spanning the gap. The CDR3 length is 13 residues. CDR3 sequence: CASRSRATGELFF. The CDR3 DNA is TGTGCCAGCAGATCTCGGGCCACCGGGGAGCTGTTTTTT.

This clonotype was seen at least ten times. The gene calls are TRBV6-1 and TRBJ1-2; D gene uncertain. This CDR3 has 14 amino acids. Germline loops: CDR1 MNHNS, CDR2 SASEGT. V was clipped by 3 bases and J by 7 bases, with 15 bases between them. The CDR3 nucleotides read TGTGCCAGCAGTGACGGGTCATCAGGAGGTGGCTACACCTTC. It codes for CASSDGSSGGGYTF.

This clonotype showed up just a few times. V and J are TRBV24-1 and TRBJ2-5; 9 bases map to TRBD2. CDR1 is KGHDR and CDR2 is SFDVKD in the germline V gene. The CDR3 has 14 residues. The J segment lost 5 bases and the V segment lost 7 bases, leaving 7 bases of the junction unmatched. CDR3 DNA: TGTGCCACCAGCGAGCGGGGGGAAGGTGAGACCCAGTACTTC. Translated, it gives CATSERGEGETQYF.

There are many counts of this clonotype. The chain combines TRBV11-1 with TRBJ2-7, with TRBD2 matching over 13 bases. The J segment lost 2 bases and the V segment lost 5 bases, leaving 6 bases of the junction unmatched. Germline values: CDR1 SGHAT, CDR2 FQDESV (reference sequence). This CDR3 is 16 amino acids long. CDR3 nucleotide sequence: TGTGCCAGCAGCCCCAGGACTAGCGGGGGACCCTACGAGCAGTACTTC. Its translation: CASSPRTSGGPYEQYF.

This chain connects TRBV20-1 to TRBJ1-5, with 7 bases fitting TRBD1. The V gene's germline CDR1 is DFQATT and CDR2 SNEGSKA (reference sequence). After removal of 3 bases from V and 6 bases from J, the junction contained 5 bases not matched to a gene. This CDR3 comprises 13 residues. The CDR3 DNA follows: TGCAGTGCTAGGAGGGGGCCCGGTCAGCCCCAGCATTTT. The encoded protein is CSARRGPGQPQHF.

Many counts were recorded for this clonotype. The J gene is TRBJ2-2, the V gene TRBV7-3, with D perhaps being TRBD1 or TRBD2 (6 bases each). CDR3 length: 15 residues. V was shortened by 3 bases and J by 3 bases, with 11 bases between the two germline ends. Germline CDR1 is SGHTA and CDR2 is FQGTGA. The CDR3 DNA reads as TGTGCCAGCAGCTTGGGGGGCCCCGACACCGGGGAGCTGTTTTTT. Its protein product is CASSLGGPDTGELFF.

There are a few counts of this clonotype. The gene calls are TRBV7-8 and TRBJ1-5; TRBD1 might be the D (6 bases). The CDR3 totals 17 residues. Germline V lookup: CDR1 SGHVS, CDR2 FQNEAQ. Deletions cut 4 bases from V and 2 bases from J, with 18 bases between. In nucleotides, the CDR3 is TGTGCCAGCAGCTCAAACACAAGACAGGACGGCAATCAGCCCCAGCATTTT. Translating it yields CASSSNTRQDGNQPQHF.

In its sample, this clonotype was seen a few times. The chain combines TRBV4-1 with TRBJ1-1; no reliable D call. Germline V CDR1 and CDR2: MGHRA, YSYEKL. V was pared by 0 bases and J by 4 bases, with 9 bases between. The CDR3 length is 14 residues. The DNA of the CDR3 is TGCGCCAGCAGCCAAGATCTGGGCCTCACTGAAGCTTTCTTT. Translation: CASSQDLGLTEAFF.

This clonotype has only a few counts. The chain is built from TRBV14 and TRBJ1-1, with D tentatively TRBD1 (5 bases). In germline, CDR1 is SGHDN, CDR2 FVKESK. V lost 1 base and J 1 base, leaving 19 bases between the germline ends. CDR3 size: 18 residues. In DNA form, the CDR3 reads TGTGCCAGCAGCCAAGCGTGGAGTCGAGGAGGGGAGAACACTGAAGCTTTCTTT. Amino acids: CASSQAWSRGGENTEAFF. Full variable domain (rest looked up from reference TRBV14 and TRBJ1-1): EAGVTQFPSHSVIEKGQTVTLRCDPISGHDNLYWYRRVMGKEIKFLLHFVKESKQDESGMPNNRFLAERTGGTYSTLKVQPAELEDSGVYFCASSQAWSRGGENTEAFFGQGTRLTVV.

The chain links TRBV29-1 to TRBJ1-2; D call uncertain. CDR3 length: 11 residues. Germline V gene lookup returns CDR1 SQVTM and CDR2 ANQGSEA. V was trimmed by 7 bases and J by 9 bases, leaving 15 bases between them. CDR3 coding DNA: TGCAGCGCATCGTCTACCGGGAGCTACACCTTC. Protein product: CSASSTGSYTF.

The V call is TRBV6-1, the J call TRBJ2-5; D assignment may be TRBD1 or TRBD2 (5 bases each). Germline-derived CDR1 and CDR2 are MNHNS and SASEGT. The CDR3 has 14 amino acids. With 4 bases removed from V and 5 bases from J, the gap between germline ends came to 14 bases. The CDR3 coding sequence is TGTGCCAGCAGTGGGGACGGAGCTTGGGAGACCCAGTACTTC. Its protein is CASSGDGAWETQYF.

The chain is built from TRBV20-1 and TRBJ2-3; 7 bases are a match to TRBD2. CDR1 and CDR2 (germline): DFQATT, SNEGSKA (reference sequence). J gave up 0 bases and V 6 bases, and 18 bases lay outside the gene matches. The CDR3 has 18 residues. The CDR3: CSAPYWGGFPTSTDTQYF. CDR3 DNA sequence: TGCAGTGCCCCGTACTGGGGGGGGTTCCCGACTAGCACAGATACGCAGTATTTT.

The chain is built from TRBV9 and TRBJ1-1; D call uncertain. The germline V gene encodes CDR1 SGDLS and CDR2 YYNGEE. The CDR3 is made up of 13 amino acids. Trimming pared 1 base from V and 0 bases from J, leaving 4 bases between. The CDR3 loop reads CASSVSVNTEAFF. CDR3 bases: TGTGCCAGCAGCGTATCAGTGAACACTGAAGCTTTCTTT.

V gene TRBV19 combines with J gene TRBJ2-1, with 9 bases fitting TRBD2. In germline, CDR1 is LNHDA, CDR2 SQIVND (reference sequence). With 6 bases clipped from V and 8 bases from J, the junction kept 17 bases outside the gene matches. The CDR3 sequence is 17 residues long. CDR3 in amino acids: CASRPISAGGPLDEQFF. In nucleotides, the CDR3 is TGTGCCAGTAGGCCCATCTCGGCGGGGGGGCCTCTCGATGAGCAGTTCTTC.

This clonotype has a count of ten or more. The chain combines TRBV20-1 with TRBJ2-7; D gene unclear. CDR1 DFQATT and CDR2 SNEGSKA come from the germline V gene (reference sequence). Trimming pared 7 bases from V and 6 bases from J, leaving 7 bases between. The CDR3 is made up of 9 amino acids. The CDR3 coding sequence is TGCAGTGACATGGGCGAGCAGTACTTC. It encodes CSDMGEQYF.